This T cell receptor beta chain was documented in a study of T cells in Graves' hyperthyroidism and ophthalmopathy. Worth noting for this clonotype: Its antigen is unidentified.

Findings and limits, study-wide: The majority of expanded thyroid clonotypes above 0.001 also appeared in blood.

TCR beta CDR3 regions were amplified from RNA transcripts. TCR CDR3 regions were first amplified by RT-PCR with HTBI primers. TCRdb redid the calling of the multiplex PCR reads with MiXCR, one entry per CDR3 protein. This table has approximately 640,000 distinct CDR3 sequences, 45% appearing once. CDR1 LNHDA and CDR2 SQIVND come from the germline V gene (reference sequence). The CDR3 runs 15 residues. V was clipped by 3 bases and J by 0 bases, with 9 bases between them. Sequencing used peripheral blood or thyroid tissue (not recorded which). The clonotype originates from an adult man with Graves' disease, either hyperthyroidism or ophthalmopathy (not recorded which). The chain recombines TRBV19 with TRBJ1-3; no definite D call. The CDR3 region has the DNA TGTGCCAGTAGTATGAGGTCGTCCTCTGGAAACACCATATATTTT. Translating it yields CASSMRSSSGNTIYF.